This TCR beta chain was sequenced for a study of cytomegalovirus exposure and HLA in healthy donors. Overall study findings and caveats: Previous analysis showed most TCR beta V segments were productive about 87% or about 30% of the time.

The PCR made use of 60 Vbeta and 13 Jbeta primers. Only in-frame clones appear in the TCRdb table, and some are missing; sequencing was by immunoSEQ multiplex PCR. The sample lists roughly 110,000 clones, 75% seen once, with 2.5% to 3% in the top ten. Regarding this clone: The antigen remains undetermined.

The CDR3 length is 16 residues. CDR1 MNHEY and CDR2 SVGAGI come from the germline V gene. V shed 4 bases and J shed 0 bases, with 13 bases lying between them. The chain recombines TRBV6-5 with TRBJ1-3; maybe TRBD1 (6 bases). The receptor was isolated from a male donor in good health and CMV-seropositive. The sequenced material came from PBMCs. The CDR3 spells CASSSDRRSSGNTIYF. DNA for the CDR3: TGTGCCAGCAGTTCCGACAGGAGAAGCTCTGGAAACACCATATATTTT.